What follows are 12 T cell receptor beta chains derived from one specimen sequenced in a study of blood T cell repertoires in COVID-19. Produced via immunoSEQ multiplex PCR; TCRdb's table is partial and in-frame only. The sample contains some 57,000 clones, about 82% of which appear only once. Sample: peripheral blood. The origin of the receptors is a woman of 80 years or more with acute or convalescent COVID-19.

This chain joins TRBV11-3 and TRBJ2-5; no clear D. CDR1 SGHNT and CDR2 YENEEA come from the germline V gene. The CDR3 consists of 13 residues. Trimming removed 4 bases from V and 1 base from J, with 7 bases in between. DNA of the CDR3: TGTGCCAGCAGCTACAAATCCCAAGAGACCCAGTACTTC. Its translation is CASSYKSQETQYF. Looking up the rest from reference TRBV11-3 and TRBJ2-5 gives the full variable domain: EAGVVQSPRYKIIEKKQPVAFWCNPISGHNTLYWYLQNLGQGPELLIRYENEEAVDDSQLPKDRFSAERLKGVDSTLKIQPAELGDSAVYLCASSYKSQETQYFGPGTRLLVL.

The chain is built from TRBV5-1 and TRBJ2-5; 12 nucleotides agree with TRBD1. CDR1 SGHRS and CDR2 YFSETQ come from the germline V gene. V dropped 4 bases and J dropped 5; count of bases not matched to a gene: 3. The CDR3 is 14 residues long. CDR3 bases: TGCGCCAGCAGCGGGGACAGGGGGCTTGAGACCCAGTACTTC. Encoded protein: CASSGDRGLETQYF.

The chain recombines TRBV14 with TRBJ2-1; TRBD2 agrees at 8 bases. The CDR3 contains 19 residues. Germline CDR1 is SGHDN and CDR2 is FVKESK. The V gene end was trimmed by 4 bases and the J gene end by 10 bases; junction bases not matched to a gene: 24. CDR3 protein: CASSRPPREAGALSSEQFF. Written as DNA, the CDR3 is TGTGCCAGCAGCCGACCCCCCCGAGAAGCGGGAGCCCTATCATCCGAGCAGTTCTTC.

This clone was detected once. The rearrangement links TRBV18 to TRBJ1-5; TRBD1 aligns across 8 bases. V gave up 6 bases and J gave up 5 bases; unmatched junction bases: 3. Per germline, CDR1 KGHSH and CDR2 LQKENI. The CDR3 is 13 residues long. CDR3 protein: CASSPGGYQPQHF. The DNA of the CDR3 is TGTGCCAGCTCCCCAGGGGGCTATCAGCCCCAGCATTTT.

This chain joins TRBV6-2 or TRBV6-3 and TRBJ1-2, with D possibly matching TRBD1 (5 bases). Trimming removed 6 bases from V and 4 bases from J, with 15 bases in between. This CDR3 region has 14 residues. Germline CDR1 is MNHEY and CDR2 is SVGEGT. For the CDR3, the DNA is TGTGCCAGCAGGCCTCAGGGCTCCGGCTATGGCTACACCTTC. Its translation: CASRPQGSGYGYTF.

The J gene is TRBJ2-1, the V gene TRBV5-8; weak D call: TRBD1 (5 bases). V was shortened by 7 bases and J by 8 bases, with 19 bases between the two germline ends. The CDR3 consists of 14 residues. The germline gives CDR1 SGHTS, CDR2 YDEGEE. CDR3 protein: CASHESQGWYEQFF. For the CDR3, the DNA is TGTGCCAGCCACGAGAGCCAGGGTTGGTATGAGCAGTTCTTC.

The gene calls are TRBV11-2 and TRBJ2-4; D uncertain. Germline assignment: CDR1 SGHAT and CDR2 FQNNGV. V gave up 4 bases and J gave up 0 bases, with 13 bases separating them. This CDR3 spans 16 amino acids. The CDR3: CASSSLPTAAKNIQYF. CDR3 DNA sequence: TGTGCCAGCAGCTCCCTCCCGACTGCAGCCAAAAACATTCAGTACTTC.

The V and J genes are TRBV5-8 and TRBJ2-7; tentative D call: TRBD2 (6 bases). Germline lookup yields CDR1 SGHTS and CDR2 YDEGEE. Trimming stripped 4 bases from V and 3 bases from J, with 14 bases between. This CDR3 spans 14 amino acids. In DNA form, the CDR3 reads TGTGCCAGCAGCCCGAGGGGCGGGGTCTACGAGCAGTACGTC. Residues: CASSPRGGVYEQYV.

The CDR3 DNA reads as TGCGCCAGCAGTGTGACTAGCAAAGAGACCCAGTACTTC. This encodes CASSVTSKETQYF. This sequence joins TRBV10-1 and TRBJ2-5; TRBD2 aligns across 7 bases. Germline CDR1 reads WNHNN; CDR2 reads SYGVQD (reference sequence). The CDR3 length is 13 residues. Germline trimming cut 4 bases from V and 3 bases from J; bases unmatched to any gene: 2.

The chain is built from TRBV2 and TRBJ2-5; TRBD2 aligns across 10 bases. CDR1 and CDR2 (germline): SNHLY, FYNNEI. J gave up 0 bases and V 8 bases, and 6 bases lay outside the gene matches. This CDR3 region has 15 residues. CDR3 protein: CASQIAGGYQETQYF. The CDR3 nucleotides read TGTGCCAGCCAGATAGCGGGAGGCTACCAAGAGACCCAGTACTTC.

V usage is TRBV9 and J usage is TRBJ1-6; no reliable D call. Trimming removed 0 bases at V and 9 bases at J, with 13 bases between. Per germline, CDR1 SGDLS and CDR2 YYNGEE. The CDR3 covers 15 residues. The CDR3, as DNA: TGTGCCAGCAGCGTAGAACCAGTTTATGGTTCACCCCTCCACTTT. Amino acid sequence: CASSVEPVYGSPLHF.

The rearrangement joins TRBV11-2 to TRBJ2-7, with 8 bases lining up with TRBD1. The CDR3 has 14 amino acids. The germline V gene encodes CDR1 SGHAT and CDR2 FQNNGV. The V gene end was trimmed by 0 bases and the J gene end by 2 bases; junction bases not matched to a gene: 0. Written as DNA, the CDR3 is TGTGCCAGCAGCTTAGACAGGGGGCCCTACGAGCAGTACTTC. It specifies CASSLDRGPYEQYF. Using reference TRBV11-2 and TRBJ2-7 for the parts outside the CDR3, the full variable domain is EAGVAQSPRYKIIEKRQSVAFWCNPISGHATLYWYQQILGQGPKLLIQFQNNGVVDDSQLPKDRFSAERLKGVDSTLKIQPAKLEDSAVYLCASSLDRGPYEQYFGPGTRLTVT.